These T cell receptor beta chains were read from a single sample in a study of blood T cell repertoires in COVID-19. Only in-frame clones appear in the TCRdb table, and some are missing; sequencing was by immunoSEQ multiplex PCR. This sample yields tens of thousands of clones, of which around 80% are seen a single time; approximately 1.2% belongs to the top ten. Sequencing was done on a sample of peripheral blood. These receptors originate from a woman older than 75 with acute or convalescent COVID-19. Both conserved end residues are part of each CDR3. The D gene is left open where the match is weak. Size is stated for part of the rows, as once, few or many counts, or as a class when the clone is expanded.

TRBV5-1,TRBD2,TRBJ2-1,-,CASSLELAGGRGEQFF,TGCGCCAGCAGCTTGGAGCTAGCGGGAGGACGAGGAGAGCAGTTCTTC
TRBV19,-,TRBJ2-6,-,CASSIKNTASSGANVLTF,TGTGCCAGTAGTATAAAGAACACAGCCAGCTCTGGGGCCAACGTCCTGACTTTC
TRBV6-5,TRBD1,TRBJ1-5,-,CASDAGGSNQPQHF,TGTGCCAGCGACGCAGGGGGCAGCAATCAGCCCCAGCATTTT
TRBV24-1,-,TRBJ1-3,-,CATSDSDSAGNTIYF,TGTGCCACCAGTGACTCGGACAGTGCAGGAAACACCATATATTTT
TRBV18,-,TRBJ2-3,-,CASSPPSRGGDTQYF,TGTGCCAGCTCACCACCTTCCCGGGGAGGAGATACGCAGTATTTT
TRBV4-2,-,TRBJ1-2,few,CASSQDQGDTYGYTF,TGTGCCAGCAGCCAAGATCAAGGGGATACCTATGGCTACACCTTC
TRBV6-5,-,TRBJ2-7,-,CASGRDPSYEQYF,TGTGCCAGCGGCAGGGATCCTTCCTACGAGCAGTACTTC
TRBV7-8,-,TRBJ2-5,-,CASSIEYETQYF,TGTGCCAGCAGCATCGAGTACGAGACCCAGTACTTC
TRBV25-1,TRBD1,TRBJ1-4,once,CASSERGRGEKLFF,TGTGCCAGCAGTGAGAGGGGGCGGGGTGAAAAACTGTTTTTT
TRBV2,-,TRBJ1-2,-,CASSPTGVGLYGYTF,TGTGCCAGCAGTCCGACGGGGGTGGGCCTATATGGCTACACCTTC
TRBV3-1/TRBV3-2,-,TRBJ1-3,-,CASSQRGGSGNTIYF,TGTGCCAGCAGCCAACGGGGAGGCTCTGGAAACACCATATATTTT
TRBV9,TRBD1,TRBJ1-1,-,CASSPAGGFGNTEAFF,TGTGCCAGCAGCCCCGCAGGGGGTTTTGGGAACACTGAAGCTTTCTTT
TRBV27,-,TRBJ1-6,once,CASSNGTPNSPLHF,TGTGCCAGCAGTAACGGGACTCCTAATTCACCCCTCCACTTT
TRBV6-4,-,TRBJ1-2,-,CASSDSRGDGYTF,TGTGCCAGCAGTGACTCCCGGGGAGATGGCTACACCTTC
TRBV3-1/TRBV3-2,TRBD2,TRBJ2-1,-,CASSQDLAGYNEQFF,TGTGCCAGCAGCCAAGATCTAGCGGGGTACAATGAGCAGTTCTTC
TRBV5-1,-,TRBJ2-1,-,CASSTPVNEQFF,TGCGCCAGCAGCACACCCGTCAATGAGCAGTTCTTC
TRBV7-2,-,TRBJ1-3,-,CASSLGESSGNTIYF,TGTGCCAGCAGCTTAGGGGAGAGCTCTGGAAACACCATATATTTT
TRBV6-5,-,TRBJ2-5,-,CASRSGETQYF,TGTGCCAGCAGATCGGGAGAGACCCAGTACTTC
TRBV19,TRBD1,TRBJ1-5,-,CASSRDSHSNQPQHF,TGTGCCAGTAGTAGGGACAGCCATAGCAATCAGCCCCAGCATTTT
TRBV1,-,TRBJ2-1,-,CTSRKGGRARNEQFF,TGCACCAGCAGGAAAGGGGGTAGGGCACGGAATGAGCAGTTCTTC
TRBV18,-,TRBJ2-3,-,CASSTEITDTQYF,TGTGCCAGCTCGACAGAGATCACAGATACGCAGTATTTT
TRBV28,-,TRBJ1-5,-,CASSSVQPQHF,TGTGCCAGCAGTTCCGTTCAGCCCCAGCATTTT
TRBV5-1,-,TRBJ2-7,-,CASSLGGSSYEQYF,TGCGCCAGCAGCTTGGGAGGCAGCTCCTACGAGCAGTACTTC
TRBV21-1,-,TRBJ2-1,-,CAGPGGNSYNEQFF,TGTGCCGGGCCCGGGGGAAACTCCTACAATGAGCAGTTCTTC
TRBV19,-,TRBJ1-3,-,CASSSDGLRTIYF,TGTGCCAGTAGTTCGGACGGACTTCGGACCATATATTTT